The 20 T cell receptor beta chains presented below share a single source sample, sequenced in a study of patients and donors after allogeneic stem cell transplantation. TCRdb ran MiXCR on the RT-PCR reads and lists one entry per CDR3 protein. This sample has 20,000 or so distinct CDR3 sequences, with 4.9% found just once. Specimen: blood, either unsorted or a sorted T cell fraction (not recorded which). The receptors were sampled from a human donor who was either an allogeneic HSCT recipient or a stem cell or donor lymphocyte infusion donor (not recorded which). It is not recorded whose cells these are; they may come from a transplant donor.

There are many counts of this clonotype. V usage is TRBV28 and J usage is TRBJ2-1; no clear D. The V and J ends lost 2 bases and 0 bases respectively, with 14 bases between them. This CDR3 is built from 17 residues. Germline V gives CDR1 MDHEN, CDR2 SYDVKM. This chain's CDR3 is CASSLPSDASSYNEQFF. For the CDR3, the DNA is TGTGCCAGCAGTTTACCGAGCGATGCGAGCTCCTACAATGAGCAGTTCTTC.

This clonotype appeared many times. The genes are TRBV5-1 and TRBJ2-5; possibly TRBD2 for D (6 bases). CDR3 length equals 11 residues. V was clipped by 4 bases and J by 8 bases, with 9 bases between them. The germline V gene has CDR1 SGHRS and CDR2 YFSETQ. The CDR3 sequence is CASSPGRTQYF. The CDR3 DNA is TGCGCCAGCAGCCCCGGGAGAACCCAGTACTTC.

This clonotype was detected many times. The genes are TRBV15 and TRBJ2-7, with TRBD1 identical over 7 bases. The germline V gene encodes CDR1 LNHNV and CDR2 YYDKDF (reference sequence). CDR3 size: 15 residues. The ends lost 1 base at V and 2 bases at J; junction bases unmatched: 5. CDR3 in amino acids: CATSRGGQGAYEQYF. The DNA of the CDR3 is TGTGCCACCAGCAGAGGGGGCCAGGGGGCCTACGAGCAGTACTTC. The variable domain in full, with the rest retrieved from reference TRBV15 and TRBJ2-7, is DAMVIQNPRYQVTQFGKPVTLSCSQTLNHNVMYWYQQKSSQAPKLLFHYYDKDFNNEADTPDNFQSRRPNTSFCFLDIRSPGLGDTAMYLCATSRGGQGAYEQYFGPGTRLTVT.

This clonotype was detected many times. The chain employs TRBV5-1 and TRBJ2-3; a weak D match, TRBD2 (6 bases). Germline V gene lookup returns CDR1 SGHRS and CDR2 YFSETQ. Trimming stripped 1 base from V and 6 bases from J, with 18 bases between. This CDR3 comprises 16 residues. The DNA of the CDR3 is TGCGCCAGCAGCTTGTTGGCGGGGATGGGCAAGGATACGCAGTATTTT. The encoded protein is CASSLLAGMGKDTQYF.

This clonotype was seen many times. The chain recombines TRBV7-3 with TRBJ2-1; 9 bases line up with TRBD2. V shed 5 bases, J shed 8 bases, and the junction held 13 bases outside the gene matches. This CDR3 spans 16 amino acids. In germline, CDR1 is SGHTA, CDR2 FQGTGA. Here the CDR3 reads CASSPRRAGGGDEQFF. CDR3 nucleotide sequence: TGTGCCAGCAGCCCCCGAAGAGCGGGAGGAGGGGATGAGCAGTTCTTC.

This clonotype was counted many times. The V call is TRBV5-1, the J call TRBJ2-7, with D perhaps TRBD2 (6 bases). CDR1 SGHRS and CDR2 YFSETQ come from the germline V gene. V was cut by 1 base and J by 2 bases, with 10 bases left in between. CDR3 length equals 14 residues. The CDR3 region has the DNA TGCGCCAGCAGCTTGAGCGGGCCGCCCTACGAGCAGTACTTC. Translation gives CASSLSGPPYEQYF. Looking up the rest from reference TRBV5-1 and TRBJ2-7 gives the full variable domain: KAGVTQTPRYLIKTRGQQVTLSCSPISGHRSVSWYQQTPGQGLQFLFEYFSETQRNKGNFPGRFSGRQFSNSRSEMNVSTLELGDSALYLCASSLSGPPYEQYFGPGTRLTVT.

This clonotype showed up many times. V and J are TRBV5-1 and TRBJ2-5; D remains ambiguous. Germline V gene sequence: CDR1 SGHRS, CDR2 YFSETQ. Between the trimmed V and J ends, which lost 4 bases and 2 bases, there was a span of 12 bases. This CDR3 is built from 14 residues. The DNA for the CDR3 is TGCGCCAGCAGCGCGCTAGATGGGCAAGAGACCCAGTACTTC. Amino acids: CASSALDGQETQYF.

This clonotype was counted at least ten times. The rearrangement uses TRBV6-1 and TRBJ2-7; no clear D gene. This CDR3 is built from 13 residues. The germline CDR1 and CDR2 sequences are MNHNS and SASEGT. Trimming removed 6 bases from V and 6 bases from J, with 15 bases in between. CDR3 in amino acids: CASSPRDGGEQYF. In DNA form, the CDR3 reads TGTGCCAGCAGCCCCCGCGACGGCGGCGAGCAGTACTTC.

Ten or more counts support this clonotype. CDR3 sequence: CASSRSQLTYEQYF. CDR3 in DNA: TGTGCCAGCAGTCGCTCTCAGCTAACCTACGAGCAGTACTTC. This chain links TRBV6-1 with TRBJ2-7; no clear D. Trimming left V 5 bases short and J 2 bases short, with 13 bases between. The germline V gene encodes CDR1 MNHNS and CDR2 SASEGT. This CDR3 region has 14 residues.

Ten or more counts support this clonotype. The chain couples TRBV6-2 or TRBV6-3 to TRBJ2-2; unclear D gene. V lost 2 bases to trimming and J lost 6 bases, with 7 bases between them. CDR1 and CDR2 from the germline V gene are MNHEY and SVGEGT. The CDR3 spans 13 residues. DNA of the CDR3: TGTGCCAGCAGTTACCTCATGGCCGGGGAGCTGTTTTTT. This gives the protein CASSYLMAGELFF.

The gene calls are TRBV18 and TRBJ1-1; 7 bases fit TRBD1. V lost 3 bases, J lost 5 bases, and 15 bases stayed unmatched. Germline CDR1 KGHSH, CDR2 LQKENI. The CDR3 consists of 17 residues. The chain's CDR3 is CASSPRGGGGLSTEAFF. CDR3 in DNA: TGTGCCAGCTCACCGAGAGGGGGAGGGGGCCTATCAACTGAAGCTTTCTTT.

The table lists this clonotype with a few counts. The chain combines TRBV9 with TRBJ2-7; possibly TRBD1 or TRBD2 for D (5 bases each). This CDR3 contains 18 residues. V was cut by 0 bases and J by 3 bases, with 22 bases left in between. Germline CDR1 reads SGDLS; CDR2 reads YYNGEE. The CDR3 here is CASSVGTPAGGKNYEQYF. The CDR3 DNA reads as TGTGCCAGCAGCGTAGGTACCCCAGCTGGGGGAAAAAACTACGAGCAGTACTTC.

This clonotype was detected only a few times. Here the CDR3 reads CASYSGASSYEQYF. DNA for the CDR3: TGTGCCAGTTATAGCGGGGCAAGCTCCTACGAGCAGTACTTC. This chain joins TRBV3-1 and TRBJ2-7, with 8 bases lining up with TRBD2. The CDR3 runs to 14 residues. CDR1 is LGHDT and CDR2 is YNNKEL in the germline V gene (reference sequence). V trimming: 9 bases; J trimming: 0 bases; junction bases outside the gene matches: 7.

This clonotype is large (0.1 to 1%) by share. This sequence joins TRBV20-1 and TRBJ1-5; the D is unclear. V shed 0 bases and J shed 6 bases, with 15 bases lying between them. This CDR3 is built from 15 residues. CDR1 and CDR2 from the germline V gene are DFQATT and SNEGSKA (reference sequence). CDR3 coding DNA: TGCAGTGCTAGAGAATTTGCGGGGAGAGTTCAGCCCCAGCATTTT. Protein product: CSAREFAGRVQPQHF.

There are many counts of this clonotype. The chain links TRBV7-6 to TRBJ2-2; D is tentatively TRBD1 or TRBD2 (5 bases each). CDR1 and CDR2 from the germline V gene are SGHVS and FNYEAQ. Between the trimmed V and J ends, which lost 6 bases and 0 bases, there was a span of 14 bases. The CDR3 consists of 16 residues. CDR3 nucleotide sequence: TGTGCCAGCAGAAAAGAGGGCAGGGCGAACACCGGGGAGCTGTTTTTT. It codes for CASRKEGRANTGELFF.

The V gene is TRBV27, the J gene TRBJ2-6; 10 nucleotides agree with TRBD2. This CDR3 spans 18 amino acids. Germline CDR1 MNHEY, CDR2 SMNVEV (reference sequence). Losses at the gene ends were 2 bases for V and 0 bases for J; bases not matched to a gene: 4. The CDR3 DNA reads TGTGCCAGCAGTTTAGGGCTAGCGGGAGCCTCTGGGGCCAACGTCCTGACTTTC. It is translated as CASSLGLAGASGANVLTF.

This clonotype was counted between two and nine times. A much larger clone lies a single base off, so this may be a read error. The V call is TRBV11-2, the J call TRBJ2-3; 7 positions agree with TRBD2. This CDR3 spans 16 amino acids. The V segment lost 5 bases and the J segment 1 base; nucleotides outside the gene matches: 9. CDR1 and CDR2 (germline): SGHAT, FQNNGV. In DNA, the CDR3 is TGTGCCAGCAGCCTCCTGGGGGGGAGGCGCACAGATACGCAGTATTTT. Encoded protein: CASSLLGGRRTDTQYF.

In nucleotides, the CDR3 is TGTGCCGCTGGTGGCTGGAGGGCTGGGGCCAACGTCCTGACTTTC. Encoded protein: CAAGGWRAGANVLTF. The chain is built from TRBV24-1 and TRBJ2-6, with D possibly matching TRBD2 (6 bases). Trimming removed 12 bases at V and 2 bases at J, with 16 bases between. CDR3 length: 15 residues. Germline V CDR1 and CDR2: KGHDR, SFDVKD.

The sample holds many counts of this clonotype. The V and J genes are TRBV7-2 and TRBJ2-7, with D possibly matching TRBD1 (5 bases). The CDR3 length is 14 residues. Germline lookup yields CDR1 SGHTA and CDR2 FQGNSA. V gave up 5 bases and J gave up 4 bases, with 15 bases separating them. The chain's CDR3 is CASSEGVVLYEQYF. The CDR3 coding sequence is TGTGCCAGCAGCGAAGGGGTCGTATTATACGAGCAGTACTTC.

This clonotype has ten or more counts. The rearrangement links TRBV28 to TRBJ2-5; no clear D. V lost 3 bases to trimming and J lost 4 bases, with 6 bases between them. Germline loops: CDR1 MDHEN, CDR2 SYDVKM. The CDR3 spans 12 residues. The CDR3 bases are TGTGCCAGCAGTTTTTTTTTAGAGACCCAGTACTTC. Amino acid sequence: CASSFFLETQYF.